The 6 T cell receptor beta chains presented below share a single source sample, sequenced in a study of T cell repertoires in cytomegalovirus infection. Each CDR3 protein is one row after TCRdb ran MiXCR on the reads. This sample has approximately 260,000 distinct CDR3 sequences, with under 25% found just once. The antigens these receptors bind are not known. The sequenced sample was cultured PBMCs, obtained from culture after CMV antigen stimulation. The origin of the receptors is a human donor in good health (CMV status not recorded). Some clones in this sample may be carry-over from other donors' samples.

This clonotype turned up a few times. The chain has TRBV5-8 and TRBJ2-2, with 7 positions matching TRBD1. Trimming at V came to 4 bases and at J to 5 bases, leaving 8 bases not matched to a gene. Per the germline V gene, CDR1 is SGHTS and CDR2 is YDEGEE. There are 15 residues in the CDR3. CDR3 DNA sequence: TGTGCCAGCAGCACAGGGGCGCGCCTTACCGGGGAGCTGTTTTTT. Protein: CASSTGARLTGELFF.

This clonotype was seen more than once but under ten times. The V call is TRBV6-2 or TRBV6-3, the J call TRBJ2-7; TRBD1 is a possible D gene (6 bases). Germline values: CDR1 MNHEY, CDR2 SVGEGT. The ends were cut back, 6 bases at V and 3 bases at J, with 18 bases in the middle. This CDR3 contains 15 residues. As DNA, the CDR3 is TGTGCCAGCAGCCGAACAGCTAGGGGGTACTACGAGCAGTACTTC. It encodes CASSRTARGYYEQYF.

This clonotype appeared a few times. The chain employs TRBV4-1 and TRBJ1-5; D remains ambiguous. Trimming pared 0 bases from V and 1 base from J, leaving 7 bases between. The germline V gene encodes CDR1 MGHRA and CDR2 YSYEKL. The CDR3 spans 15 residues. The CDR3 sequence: CASSQEEASNQPQHF. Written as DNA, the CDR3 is TGCGCCAGCAGCCAAGAAGAGGCGAGCAATCAGCCCCAGCATTTT.

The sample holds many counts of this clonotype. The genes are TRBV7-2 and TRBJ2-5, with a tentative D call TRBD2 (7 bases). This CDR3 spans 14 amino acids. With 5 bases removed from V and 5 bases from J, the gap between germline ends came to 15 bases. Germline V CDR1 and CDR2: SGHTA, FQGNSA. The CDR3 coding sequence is TGTGCCAGCAGCCTCCTGGGGGGGCGTGAGACCCAGTACTTC. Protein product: CASSLLGGRETQYF.

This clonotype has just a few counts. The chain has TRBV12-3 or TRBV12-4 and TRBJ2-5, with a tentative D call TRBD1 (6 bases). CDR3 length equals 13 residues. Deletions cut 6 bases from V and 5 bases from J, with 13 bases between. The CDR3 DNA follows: TGTGCCAGCAGGATAACAGGGTTGGAGACCCAGTACTTC. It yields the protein CASRITGLETQYF.

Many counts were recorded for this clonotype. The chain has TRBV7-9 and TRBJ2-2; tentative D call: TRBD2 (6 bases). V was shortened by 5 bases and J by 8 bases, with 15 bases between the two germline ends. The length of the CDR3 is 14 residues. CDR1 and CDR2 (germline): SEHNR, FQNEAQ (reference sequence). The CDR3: CASSPTGVEGELFF. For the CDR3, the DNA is TGTGCCAGCAGCCCGACGGGGGTAGAAGGGGAGCTGTTTTTT.